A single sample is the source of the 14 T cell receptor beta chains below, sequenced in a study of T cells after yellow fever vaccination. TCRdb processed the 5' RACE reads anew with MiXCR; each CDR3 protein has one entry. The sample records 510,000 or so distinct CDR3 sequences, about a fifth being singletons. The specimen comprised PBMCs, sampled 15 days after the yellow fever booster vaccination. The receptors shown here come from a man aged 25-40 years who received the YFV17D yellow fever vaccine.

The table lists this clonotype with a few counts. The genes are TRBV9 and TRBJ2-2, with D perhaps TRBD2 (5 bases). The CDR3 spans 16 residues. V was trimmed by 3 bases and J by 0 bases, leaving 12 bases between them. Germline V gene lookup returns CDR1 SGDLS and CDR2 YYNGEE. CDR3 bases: TGTGCCAGCAGCGCCTTGGGGAGCCCGAACACCGGGGAGCTGTTTTTT. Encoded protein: CASSALGSPNTGELFF.

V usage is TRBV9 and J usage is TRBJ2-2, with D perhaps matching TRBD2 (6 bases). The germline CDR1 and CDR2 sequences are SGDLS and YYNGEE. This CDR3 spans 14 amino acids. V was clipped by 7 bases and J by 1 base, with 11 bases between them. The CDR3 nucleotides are TGTGCCAGCCGGGACTCCGGGAACACCGGGGAGCTGTTTTTT. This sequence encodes CASRDSGNTGELFF.

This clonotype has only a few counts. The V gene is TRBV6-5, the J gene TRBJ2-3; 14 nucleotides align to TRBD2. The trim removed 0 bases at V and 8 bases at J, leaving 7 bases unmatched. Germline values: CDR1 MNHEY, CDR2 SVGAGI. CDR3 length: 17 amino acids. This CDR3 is CASSYSVGLAGEGTQYF. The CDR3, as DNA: TGTGCCAGCAGTTACTCAGTGGGACTAGCGGGAGAGGGTACGCAGTATTTT.

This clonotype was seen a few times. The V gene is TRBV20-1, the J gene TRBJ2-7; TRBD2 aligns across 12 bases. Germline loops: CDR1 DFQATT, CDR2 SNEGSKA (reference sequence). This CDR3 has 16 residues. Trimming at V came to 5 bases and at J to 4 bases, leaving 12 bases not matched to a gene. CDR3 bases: TGCAGTGCTCCCCCTAGCGGGAGGGCCTTTTTGTACGAGCAGTACTTC. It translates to CSAPPSGRAFLYEQYF.

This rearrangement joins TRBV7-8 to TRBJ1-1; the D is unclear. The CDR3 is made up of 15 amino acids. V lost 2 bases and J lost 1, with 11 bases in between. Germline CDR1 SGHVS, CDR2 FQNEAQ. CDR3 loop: CASSLLTFGNTEAFF. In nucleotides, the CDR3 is TGTGCCAGCAGCTTACTGACCTTTGGGAACACTGAAGCTTTCTTT.

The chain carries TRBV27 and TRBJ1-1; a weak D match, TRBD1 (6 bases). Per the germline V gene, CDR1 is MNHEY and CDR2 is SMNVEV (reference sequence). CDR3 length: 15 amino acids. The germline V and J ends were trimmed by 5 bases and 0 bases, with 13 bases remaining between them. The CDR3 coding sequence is TGTGCCAGCAGTGTGACAGGAGGTATGAACACTGAAGCTTTCTTT. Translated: CASSVTGGMNTEAFF.

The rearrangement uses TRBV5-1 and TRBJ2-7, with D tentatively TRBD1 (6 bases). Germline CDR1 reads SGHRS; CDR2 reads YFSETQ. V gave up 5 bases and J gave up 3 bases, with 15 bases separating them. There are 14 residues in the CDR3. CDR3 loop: CASSYGQHNYEQYF. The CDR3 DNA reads TGCGCCAGCAGTTACGGACAGCATAACTACGAGCAGTACTTC.

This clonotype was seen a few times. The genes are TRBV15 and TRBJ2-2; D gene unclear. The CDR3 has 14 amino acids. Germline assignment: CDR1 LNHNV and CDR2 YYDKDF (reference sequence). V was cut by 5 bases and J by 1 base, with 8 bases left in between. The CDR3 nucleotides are TGTGCCACCAGCTCTTACAAGAACACCGGGGAGCTGTTTTTT. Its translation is CATSSYKNTGELFF. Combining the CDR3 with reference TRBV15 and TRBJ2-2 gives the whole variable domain DAMVIQNPRYQVTQFGKPVTLSCSQTLNHNVMYWYQQKSSQAPKLLFHYYDKDFNNEADTPDNFQSRRPNTSFCFLDIRSPGLGDTAMYLCATSSYKNTGELFFGEGSRLTVL.

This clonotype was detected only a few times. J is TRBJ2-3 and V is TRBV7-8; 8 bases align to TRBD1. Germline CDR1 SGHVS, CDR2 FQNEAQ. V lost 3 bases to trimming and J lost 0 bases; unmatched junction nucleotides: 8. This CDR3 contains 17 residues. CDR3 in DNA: TGTGCCAGCAGCTTCCAGGGGGCTGGGATTAGCACAGATACGCAGTATTTT. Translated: CASSFQGAGISTDTQYF. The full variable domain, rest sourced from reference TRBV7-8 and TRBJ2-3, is GAGVSQSPRYKVAKRGQDVALRCDPISGHVSLFWYQQALGQGPEFLTYFQNEAQLDKSGLPSDRFFAERPEGSVSTLKIQRTQQEDSAVYLCASSFQGAGISTDTQYFGPGTRLTVL.

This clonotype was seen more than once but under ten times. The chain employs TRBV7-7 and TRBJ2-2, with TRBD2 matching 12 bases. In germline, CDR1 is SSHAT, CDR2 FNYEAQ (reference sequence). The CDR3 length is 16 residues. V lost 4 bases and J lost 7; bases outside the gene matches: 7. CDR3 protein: CASSSLAGGPYGELFF. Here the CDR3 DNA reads TGTGCCAGCAGCTCCCTAGCGGGAGGGCCCTACGGGGAGCTGTTTTTT. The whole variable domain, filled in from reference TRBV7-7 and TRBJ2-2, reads GAGVSQSPRYKVTKRGQDVTLRCDPISSHATLYWYQQALGQGPEFLTYFNYEAQPDKSGLPSDRFSAERPEGSISTLTIQRTEQRDSAMYRCASSSLAGGPYGELFFGEGSRLTVL.

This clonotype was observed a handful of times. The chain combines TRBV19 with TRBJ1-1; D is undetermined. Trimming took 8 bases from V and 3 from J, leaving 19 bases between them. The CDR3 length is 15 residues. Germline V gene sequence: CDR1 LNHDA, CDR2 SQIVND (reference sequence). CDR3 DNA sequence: TGTGCCAGTCAATCCGGAGTCGCCGAGGACACTGAAGCTTTCTTT. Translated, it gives CASQSGVAEDTEAFF.

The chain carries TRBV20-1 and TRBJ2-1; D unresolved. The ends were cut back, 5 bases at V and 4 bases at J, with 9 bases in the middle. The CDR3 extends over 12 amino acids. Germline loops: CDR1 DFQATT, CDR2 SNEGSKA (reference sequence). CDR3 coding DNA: TGCAGTGCTCCAGACTGGTACAATGAGCAGTTCTTC. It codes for CSAPDWYNEQFF.

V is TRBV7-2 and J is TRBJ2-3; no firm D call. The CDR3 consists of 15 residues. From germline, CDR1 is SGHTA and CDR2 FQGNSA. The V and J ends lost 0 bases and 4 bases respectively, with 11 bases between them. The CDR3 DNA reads TGTGCCAGCAGCTTAGCGCCAGACCGTCCAGATACGCAGTATTTT. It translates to CASSLAPDRPDTQYF. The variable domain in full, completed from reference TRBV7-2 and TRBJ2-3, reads GAGVSQSPSNKVTEKGKDVELRCDPISGHTALYWYRQSLGQGLEFLIYFQGNSAPDKSGLPSDRFSAERTGGSVSTLTIQRTQQEDSAVYLCASSLAPDRPDTQYFGPGTRLTVL.

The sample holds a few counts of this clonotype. CDR3 nucleotide sequence: TGCGCCAGCAGCCTCGCGGCAGGGGAGCACTACGAGCAGTACTTC. Translating it yields CASSLAAGEHYEQYF. V usage is TRBV5-1 and J usage is TRBJ2-7; perhaps TRBD1 as D (6 bases). V was cut by 4 bases and J by 3 bases, with 17 bases left in between. The CDR3 consists of 15 residues. Looked up from germline, CDR1 is SGHRS and CDR2 is YFSETQ.